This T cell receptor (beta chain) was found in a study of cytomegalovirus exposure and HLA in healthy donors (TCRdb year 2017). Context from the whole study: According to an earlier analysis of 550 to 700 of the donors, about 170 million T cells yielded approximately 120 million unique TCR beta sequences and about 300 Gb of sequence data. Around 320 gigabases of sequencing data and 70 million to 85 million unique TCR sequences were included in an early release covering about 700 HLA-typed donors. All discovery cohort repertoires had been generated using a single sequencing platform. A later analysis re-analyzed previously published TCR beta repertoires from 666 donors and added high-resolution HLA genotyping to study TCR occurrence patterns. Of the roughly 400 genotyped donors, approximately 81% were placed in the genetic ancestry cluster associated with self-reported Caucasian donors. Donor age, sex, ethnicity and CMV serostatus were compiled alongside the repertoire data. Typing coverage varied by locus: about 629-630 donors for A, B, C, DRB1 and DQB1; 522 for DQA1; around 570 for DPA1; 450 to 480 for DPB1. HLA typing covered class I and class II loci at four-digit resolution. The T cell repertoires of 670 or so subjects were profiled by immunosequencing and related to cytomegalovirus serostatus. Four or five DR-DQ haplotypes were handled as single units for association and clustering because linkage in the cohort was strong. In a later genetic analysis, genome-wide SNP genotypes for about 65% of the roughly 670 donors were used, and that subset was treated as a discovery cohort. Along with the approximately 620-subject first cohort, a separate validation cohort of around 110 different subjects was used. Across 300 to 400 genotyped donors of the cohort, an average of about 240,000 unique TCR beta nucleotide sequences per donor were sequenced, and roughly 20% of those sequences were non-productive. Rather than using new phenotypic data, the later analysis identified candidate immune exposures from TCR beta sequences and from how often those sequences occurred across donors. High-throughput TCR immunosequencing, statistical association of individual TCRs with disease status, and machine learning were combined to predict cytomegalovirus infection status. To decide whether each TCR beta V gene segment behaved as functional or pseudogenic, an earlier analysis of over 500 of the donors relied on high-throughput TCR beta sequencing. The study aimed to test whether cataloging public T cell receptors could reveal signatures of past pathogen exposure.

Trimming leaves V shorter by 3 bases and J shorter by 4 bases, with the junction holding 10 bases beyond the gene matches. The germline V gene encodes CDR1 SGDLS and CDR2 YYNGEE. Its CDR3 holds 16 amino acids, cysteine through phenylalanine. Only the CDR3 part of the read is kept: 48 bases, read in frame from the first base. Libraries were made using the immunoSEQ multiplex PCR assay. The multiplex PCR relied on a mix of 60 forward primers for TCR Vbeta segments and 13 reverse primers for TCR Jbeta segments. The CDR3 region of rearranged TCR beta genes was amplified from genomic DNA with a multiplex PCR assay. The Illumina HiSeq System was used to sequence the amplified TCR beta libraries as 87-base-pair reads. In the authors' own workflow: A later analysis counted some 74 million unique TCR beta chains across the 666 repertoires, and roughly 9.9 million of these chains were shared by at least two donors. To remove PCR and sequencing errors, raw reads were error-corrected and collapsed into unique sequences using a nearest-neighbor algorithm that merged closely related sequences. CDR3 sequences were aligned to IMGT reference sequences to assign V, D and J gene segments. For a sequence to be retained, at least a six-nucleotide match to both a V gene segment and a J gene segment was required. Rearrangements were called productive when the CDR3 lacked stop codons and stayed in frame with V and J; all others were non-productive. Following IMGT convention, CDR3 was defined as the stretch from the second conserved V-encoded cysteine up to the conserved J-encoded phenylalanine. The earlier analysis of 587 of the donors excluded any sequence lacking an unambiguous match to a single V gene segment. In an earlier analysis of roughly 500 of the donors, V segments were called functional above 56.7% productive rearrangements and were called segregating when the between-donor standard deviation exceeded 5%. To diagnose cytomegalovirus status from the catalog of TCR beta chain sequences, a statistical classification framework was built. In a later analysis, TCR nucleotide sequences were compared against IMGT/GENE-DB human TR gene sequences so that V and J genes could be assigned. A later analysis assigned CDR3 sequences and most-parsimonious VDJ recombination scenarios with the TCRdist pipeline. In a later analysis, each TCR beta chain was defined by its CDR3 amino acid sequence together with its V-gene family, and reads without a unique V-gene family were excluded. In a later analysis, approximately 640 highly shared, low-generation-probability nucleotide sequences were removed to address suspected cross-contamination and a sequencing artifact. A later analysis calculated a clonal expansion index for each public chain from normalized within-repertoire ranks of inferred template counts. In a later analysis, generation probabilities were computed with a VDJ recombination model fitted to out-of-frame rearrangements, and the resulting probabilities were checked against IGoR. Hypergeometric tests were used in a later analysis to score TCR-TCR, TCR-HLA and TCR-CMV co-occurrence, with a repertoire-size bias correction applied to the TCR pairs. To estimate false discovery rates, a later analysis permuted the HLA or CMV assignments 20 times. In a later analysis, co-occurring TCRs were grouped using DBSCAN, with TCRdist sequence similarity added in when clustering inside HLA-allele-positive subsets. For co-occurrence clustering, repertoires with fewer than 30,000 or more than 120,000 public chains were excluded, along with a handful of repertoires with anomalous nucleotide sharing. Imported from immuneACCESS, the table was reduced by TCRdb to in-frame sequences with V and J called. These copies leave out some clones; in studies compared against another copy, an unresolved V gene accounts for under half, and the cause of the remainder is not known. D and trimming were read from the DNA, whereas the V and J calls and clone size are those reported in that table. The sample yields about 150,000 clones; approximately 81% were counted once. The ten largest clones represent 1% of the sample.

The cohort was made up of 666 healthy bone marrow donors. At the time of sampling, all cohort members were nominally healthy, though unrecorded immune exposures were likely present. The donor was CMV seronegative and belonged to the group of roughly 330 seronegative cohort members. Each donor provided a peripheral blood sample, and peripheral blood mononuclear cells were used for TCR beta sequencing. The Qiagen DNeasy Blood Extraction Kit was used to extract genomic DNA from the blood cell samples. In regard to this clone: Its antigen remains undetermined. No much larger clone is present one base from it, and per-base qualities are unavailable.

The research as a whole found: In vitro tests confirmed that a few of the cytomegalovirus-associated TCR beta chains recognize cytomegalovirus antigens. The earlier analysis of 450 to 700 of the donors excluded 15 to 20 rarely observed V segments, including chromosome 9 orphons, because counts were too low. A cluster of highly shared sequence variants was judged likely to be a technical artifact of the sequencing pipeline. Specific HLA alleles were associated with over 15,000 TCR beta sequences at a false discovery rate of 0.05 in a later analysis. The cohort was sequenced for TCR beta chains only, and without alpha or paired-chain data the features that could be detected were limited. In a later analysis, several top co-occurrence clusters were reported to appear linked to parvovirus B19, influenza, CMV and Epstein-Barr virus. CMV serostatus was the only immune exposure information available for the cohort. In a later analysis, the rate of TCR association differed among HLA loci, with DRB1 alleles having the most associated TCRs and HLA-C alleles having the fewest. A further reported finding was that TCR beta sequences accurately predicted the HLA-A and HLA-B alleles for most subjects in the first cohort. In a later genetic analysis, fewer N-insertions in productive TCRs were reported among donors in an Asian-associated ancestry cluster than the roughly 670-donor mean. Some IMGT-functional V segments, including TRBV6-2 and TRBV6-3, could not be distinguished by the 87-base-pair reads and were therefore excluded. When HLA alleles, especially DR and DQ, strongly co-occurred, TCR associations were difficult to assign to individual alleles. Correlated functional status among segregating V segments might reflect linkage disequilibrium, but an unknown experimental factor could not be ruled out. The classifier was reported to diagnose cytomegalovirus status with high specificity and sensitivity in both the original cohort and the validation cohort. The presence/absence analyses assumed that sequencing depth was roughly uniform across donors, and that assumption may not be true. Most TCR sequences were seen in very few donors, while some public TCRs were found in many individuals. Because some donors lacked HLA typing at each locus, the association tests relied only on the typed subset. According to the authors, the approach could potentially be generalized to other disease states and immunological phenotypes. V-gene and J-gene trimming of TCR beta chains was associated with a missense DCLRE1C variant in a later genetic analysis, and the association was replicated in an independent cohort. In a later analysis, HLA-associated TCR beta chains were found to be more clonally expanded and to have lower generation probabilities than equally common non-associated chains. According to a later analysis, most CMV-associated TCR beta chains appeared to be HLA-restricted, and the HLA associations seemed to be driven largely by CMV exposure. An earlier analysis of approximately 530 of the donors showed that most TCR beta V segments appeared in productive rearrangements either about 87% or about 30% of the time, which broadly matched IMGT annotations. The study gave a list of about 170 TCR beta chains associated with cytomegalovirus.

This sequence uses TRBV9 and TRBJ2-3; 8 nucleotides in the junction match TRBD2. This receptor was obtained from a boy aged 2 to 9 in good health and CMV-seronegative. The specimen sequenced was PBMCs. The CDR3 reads CASSADPGGSPDTQYF. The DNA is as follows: TGTGCCAGCAGCGCCGACCCGGGAGGGAGCCCAGATACGCAGTATTTT.